The 11 T cell receptor beta chains below come from one sample, sequenced in a study of blood T cells in healthy people across ages. Next came a second PCR, run for 7 to 11 cycles, which used a sample-barcoded 5' primer along with a J-beta primer mix. TCRdb analysed the 5' RACE reads with MiXCR anew, one entry per CDR3 protein. The sample contains about 930,000 distinct CDR3 sequences, just under 30% of which appear only once. The same sample was also used in a study of T cells of mothers and their children.

Sample: blood. The receptors originated from a woman in her thirties or forties in good health.

Comments on this clonotype: Possible read error: a much larger clone is one base away. The chain has TRBV3-1 and TRBJ2-7; D is ambiguous. Trimming pared 4 bases from V and 2 bases from J, leaving 9 bases between. The CDR3 is 13 residues long. In germline, CDR1 is LGHDT, CDR2 YNNKEL (reference sequence). The CDR3 bases are TGTGCCAGCAGCCCACACGAAGCCTACGAGCAGTACTTC. Translation gives CASSPHEAYEQYF.

The table lists this clonotype with a few counts. The CDR3 is CATSDFTQGAETQYF. CDR3 DNA sequence: TGTGCCACCAGTGATTTCACACAGGGGGCTGAGACCCAGTACTTC. This sequence joins TRBV24-1 and TRBJ2-5, with 9 positions matching TRBD1. The germline gives CDR1 KGHDR, CDR2 SFDVKD. The CDR3 loop spans 15 amino acids. With 1 base clipped from V and 5 bases from J, the junction kept 4 bases outside the gene matches.

V usage is TRBV5-1 and J usage is TRBJ2-1; TRBD2 is a possible D gene (6 bases). With 3 bases removed from V and 0 bases from J, the gap between germline ends came to 13 bases. This CDR3 spans 16 amino acids. Germline V gene lookup returns CDR1 SGHRS and CDR2 YFSETQ. The CDR3 region is CASSSIAASSYNEQFF. CDR3 bases: TGCGCCAGCAGCTCCATAGCGGCGAGCTCCTACAATGAGCAGTTCTTC.

This clonotype was counted at least ten times. V and J are TRBV18 and TRBJ2-3; TRBD1 matches at 8 bases. This CDR3 is built from 15 residues. After removal of 5 bases from V and 0 bases from J, the junction contained 4 bases not matched to a gene. Germline values: CDR1 KGHSH, CDR2 LQKENI. CDR3 coding DNA: TGTGCCAGCTCAGCAGGGGGCACTAGCACAGATACGCAGTATTTT. Amino acids: CASSAGGTSTDTQYF.

This clonotype was counted only a few times. This chain joins TRBV29-1 and TRBJ2-3; 9 bases are a match to TRBD1. V shed 3 bases, J shed 3 bases, and the junction held 16 bases outside the gene matches. The CDR3 spans 18 residues. Germline lookup yields CDR1 SQVTM and CDR2 ANQGSEA. CDR3 coding DNA: TGCAGCGTTGAGGCAAGCCCCGAGAGACAGGGGGGTACAGATACGCAGTATTTT. As protein: CSVEASPERQGGTDTQYF.

The genes are TRBV5-1 and TRBJ2-3; D remains unclear. The CDR3 spans 14 residues. Germline assignment: CDR1 SGHRS and CDR2 YFSETQ. The ends were cut back, 7 bases at V and 3 bases at J, with 15 bases in the middle. CDR3 sequence: CASGSLVGTDTQYF. The CDR3 DNA reads as TGCGCCAGCGGTTCTCTGGTGGGGACAGATACGCAGTATTTT.

This clonotype was recorded a few times. This chain links TRBV6-5 with TRBJ1-1; 10 nucleotides match TRBD1. CDR3 length: 13 residues. Germline loops: CDR1 MNHEY, CDR2 SVGAGI. After removal of 5 bases from V and 7 bases from J, the junction contained 4 bases not matched to a gene. The CDR3 DNA is TGTGCCAGCAGTCCCAGGGACAGGGGTGAAGCTTTCTTT. Amino acids: CASSPRDRGEAFF.

The chain has TRBV10-3 and TRBJ1-1, with D possibly matching TRBD1 (6 bases). Trimming removed 4 bases from V and 2 bases from J, with 14 bases in between. There are 15 residues in the CDR3. CDR1 is ENHRY and CDR2 is SYGVKD in the germline V gene. The DNA of the CDR3 is TGTGCCATCAGTGCCGGTAAGGGGGGCAACACTGAAGCTTTCTTT. Translated, it gives CAISAGKGGNTEAFF.

The V call is TRBV27, the J call TRBJ1-5; TRBD1 is a possible D gene (5 bases). V was pared by 5 bases and J by 7 bases, with 12 bases between. Germline assignment: CDR1 MNHEY and CDR2 SMNVEV (reference sequence). The CDR3 is 13 amino acids. The CDR3 DNA is TGTGCCAGCAGTATAGTTCAGGGACAGCCCCAGCATTTT. Protein: CASSIVQGQPQHF.

This clonotype has just a few counts. This chain links TRBV7-6 with TRBJ2-3; TRBD2 aligns across 8 bases. V lost 5 bases, J lost 1 base, and 23 bases stayed unmatched. CDR1 and CDR2 (germline): SGHVS, FNYEAQ. The CDR3 contains 21 residues. DNA for the CDR3: TGTGCCAGCAGCCCGATTCCCCTGGCGGGGGGCCGTCCTACTCGCACAGATACGCAGTATTTT. It encodes CASSPIPLAGGRPTRTDTQYF.

CDR3 in amino acids: CSVEKGNYGYTF. The CDR3 coding sequence is TGCAGCGTTGAGAAGGGAAACTATGGCTACACCTTC. The rearrangement joins TRBV29-1 to TRBJ1-2; no definite D call. V was clipped by 3 bases and J by 2 bases, with 7 bases between them. Germline CDR1 is SQVTM and CDR2 is ANQGSEA. This CDR3 has 12 residues.